This entry concerns a single T cell receptor (beta chain). Its specificity is unknown. The data originate from a study of identical twins. Study results and caveats: Invariant populations such as MAIT and iNKT cells could partly muddle zero-insertion analyses.

Healthy Caucasians, and only they, were the donors. The CDR3 has 14 amino acids. V dropped 3 bases and J dropped 5; count of bases not matched to a gene: 6. From germline, CDR1 is MGHDK and CDR2 SYGVNS. TCRdb itself ran the 5' RACE reads through MiXCR, one entry per CDR3 protein. The table records 450,000 or so distinct CDR3 sequences, 13% to 15% of them present only once. The data were also submitted as part of a second study, on yellow fever vaccine responses in identical twins.

The chain carries TRBV25-1 and TRBJ2-5, with 7 positions matching TRBD1. The sequence derives from a woman between 18 and 29 years old in good health. Input material: CD4+ T cells sorted from blood. The CDR3 DNA sequence: TGTGCCAGCAGTGAGAACAGGGGAAGTGAGACCCAGTACTTC. Translated: CASSENRGSETQYF.